This TCR beta chain comes out of a study of blood T cell repertoires in COVID-19. Here immunoSEQ multiplex PCR was the method, and the copy in TCRdb shows in-frame clones only, minus some. The sample records 200,000 to 250,000 clones, 90% being singletons. V was pared by 6 bases and J by 3 bases, with 11 bases between. CDR1 is MNHEY, CDR2 SVGEGT, per germline. There are 13 residues in the CDR3. Ages ranged from about 18 to 89 years, with residence in about two dozen US areas. Sequencing used PBMCs or T cells enriched from blood (not recorded which). This TCR came from a man aged 25-45 years who had been exposed to COVID-19. The chain recombines TRBV6-2 or TRBV6-3 with TRBJ1-1; D might be TRBD1 (5 bases). The CDR3 bases are TGTGCCAGCAGCATTCGGGGGTACACTGAAGCTTTCTTT. Translating it yields CASSIRGYTEAFF.